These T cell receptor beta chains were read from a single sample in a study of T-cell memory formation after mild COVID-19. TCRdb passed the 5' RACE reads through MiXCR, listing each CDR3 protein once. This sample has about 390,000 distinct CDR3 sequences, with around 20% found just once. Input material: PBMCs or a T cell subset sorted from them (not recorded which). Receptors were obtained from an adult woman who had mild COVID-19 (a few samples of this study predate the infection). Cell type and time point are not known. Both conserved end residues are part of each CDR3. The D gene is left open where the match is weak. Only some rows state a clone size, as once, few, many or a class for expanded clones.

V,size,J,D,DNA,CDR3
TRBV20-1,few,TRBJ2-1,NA,TGCAGTGCTAGACAGAGGGGTGAGCAGTTCTTC,CSARQRGEQFF
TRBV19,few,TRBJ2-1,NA,TGTGCCAGTAGTATATACACAGGTCATGGTGAGCAGTTCTTC,CASSIYTGHGEQFF
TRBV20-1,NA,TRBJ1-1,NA,TGCAGTGCTAGAATATCAGCTAGGGGGAACACTGAAGCTTTCTTT,CSARISARGNTEAFF
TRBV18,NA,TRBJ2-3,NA,TGTGCCAGCTCACCACTGCTAGGGACAGATACGCAGTATTTT,CASSPLLGTDTQYF
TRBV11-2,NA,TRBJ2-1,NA,TGTGCCAGCAGCACCCGACTTGCGGCGAAGGAGCAGTTCTTC,CASSTRLAAKEQFF
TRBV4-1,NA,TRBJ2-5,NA,TGCGCCAGCAGCCAACCCCTCGGTCAGACCCAGTACTTC,CASSQPLGQTQYF
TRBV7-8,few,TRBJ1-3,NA,TGTGCCAGCAGCGGCCGGGACGGGAACACCATATATTTT,CASSGRDGNTIYF
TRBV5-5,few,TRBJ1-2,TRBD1,TGTGCCAGCAGCTTTACAGGGGGCTCTAACTATGGCTACACCTTC,CASSFTGGSNYGYTF
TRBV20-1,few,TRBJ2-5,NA,TGCAGTGCTAGAGATTATTTGGGGGGCGCCGAGACCCAGTACTTC,CSARDYLGGAETQYF
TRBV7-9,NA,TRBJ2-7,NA,TGTGCCAGCTCGGAACTGGGACACTACTACGAGCAGTACTTC,CASSELGHYYEQYF
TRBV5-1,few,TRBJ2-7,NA,TGCGCCAGCAGCTTGCAATCGGGGAACTACGAGCAGTACTTC,CASSLQSGNYEQYF
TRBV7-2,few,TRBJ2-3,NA,TGTGCCAGCAGCTTACAAGCAGATACGCAGTATTTT,CASSLQADTQYF
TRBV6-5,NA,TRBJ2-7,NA,TGTGCCAGCAGTTACTCGTTTTTCGGGGTGTCCGAGCAGTACTTC,CASSYSFFGVSEQYF
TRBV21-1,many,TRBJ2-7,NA,TGTGCCAGCAGCTACCCTATGAGGACTAGTACTCCCCTTTACGAGCAGTACTTC,CASSYPMRTSTPLYEQYF
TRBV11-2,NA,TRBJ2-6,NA,TGTGCCAGCACCTCGCCCCACAGAGTAAGCTCTGGGGCCAACGTCCTGACTTTC,CASTSPHRVSSGANVLTF
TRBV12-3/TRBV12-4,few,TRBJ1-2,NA,TGTGCCAGCAGTTTCTCGGGGGATGGTGGCTACACCTTC,CASSFSGDGGYTF
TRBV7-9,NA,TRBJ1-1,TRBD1,TGTGCCAGCAGCTCGACAGGGGGCACCACTGAAGCTTTCTTT,CASSSTGGTTEAFF
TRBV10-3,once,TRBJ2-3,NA,TGTGCCATCAGGCCTGAGACAGAGAGCACAGATACGCAGTATTTT,CAIRPETESTDTQYF
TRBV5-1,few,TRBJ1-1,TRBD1,TGCGCCAGCAGCCCAGGGGACAGGGTGAACACTGAAGCTTTCTTT,CASSPGDRVNTEAFF
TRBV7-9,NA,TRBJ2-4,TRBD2,TGTGCCAGCAGCCCCCGGACTAGCGGGGCCGCGCGACGCAAAAACATTCAGTACTTC,CASSPRTSGAARRKNIQYF
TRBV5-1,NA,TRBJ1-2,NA,TGCGCCAGCAGGGATGATGCGGGCTACACCTTC,CASRDDAGYTF
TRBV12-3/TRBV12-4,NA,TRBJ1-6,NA,TGTGCCAGCAGTTCCGGTGGGAGCTCCTATAATTCACCCCTCCACTTT,CASSSGGSSYNSPLHF
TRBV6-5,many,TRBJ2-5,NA,TGTGCCAGCAGTTACTCGGAGAAACAGACCCAGTACTTC,CASSYSEKQTQYF
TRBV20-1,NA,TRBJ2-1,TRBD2,TGCAGTGCTCGAGCCGGGACTAGCGGGCGCAATGAGCAGTTCTTC,CSARAGTSGRNEQFF
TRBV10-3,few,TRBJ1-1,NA,TGTGCCATCAGTGTTAGTCGTAAGTTGAACACTGAAGCTTTCTTT,CAISVSRKLNTEAFF
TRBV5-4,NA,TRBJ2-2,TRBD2,TGTGCCAGCAGCCTAACTGGACTAGCGGGGGTGAACACCGGGGAGCTGTTTTTT,CASSLTGLAGVNTGELFF
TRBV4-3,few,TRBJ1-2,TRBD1,TGCGCCAGCAGCCAAGATGGGCACAGGGGGAGGTCTGGCTACACCTTC,CASSQDGHRGRSGYTF
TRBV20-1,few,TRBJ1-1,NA,TGCAGTACCTGGGGCCAGGCGAACACTGAAGCTTTCTTT,CSTWGQANTEAFF
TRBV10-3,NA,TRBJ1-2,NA,TGTGCCATCAGTGCTGACCTCTATGGCTACACCTTC,CAISADLYGYTF
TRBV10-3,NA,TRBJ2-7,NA,TGTGCCATCAGTGTCAAAGAAGGATACGAGCAGTACTTC,CAISVKEGYEQYF
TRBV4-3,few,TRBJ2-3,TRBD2,TGCGCCAGCAGCCAAGGTAGCGGGAGCACAGATACGCAGTATTTT,CASSQGSGSTDTQYF
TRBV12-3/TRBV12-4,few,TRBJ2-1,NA,TGTGCCAGCAGTTTAAGACAGAATGAGCAGTTCTTC,CASSLRQNEQFF
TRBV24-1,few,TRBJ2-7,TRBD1,TGTGCCACCAGTGACCCCCGGACAGGGCCCTACGAGCAGTACTTC,CATSDPRTGPYEQYF
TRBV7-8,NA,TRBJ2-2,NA,TGTGCCAGCAGCTTATTCGCCAACTTCGACACCGGGGAGCTGTTTTTT,CASSLFANFDTGELFF
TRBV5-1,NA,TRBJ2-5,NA,TGCGCCAGCAGCTACGGGGGTGCGGGGCAAGAGACCCAGTACTTC,CASSYGGAGQETQYF
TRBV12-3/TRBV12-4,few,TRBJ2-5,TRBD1,TGTGCCAGCAGTCAAGGACAGGGTCTAGAGACCCAGTACTTC,CASSQGQGLETQYF
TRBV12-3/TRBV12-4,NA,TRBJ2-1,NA,TGTGCCAGCAGTTCCTTACGGGTGTCCTACAATGAGCAGTTCTTC,CASSSLRVSYNEQFF
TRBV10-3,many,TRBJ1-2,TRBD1,TGTGCCATCAGTTGGACAGGGGAGCTGTCTGGCTACACCTTC,CAISWTGELSGYTF
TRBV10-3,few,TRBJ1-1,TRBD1,TGTGCCATCAAGGGACAGGGGAGCACTGAAGCTTTCTTT,CAIKGQGSTEAFF
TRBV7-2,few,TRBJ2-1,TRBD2,TGTGCCAGCAGCCCGAGGACTAGCGGGAGACGGGATGAGCAGTTCTTC,CASSPRTSGRRDEQFF
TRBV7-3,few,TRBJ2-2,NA,TGTGCCAGCAGCTTAATTCGGACAGCGAACACCGGGGAGCTGTTTTTT,CASSLIRTANTGELFF
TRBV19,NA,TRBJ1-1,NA,TGTGCCAGTAAGGGGCTGCGGGGAGCTTTCTTT,CASKGLRGAFF
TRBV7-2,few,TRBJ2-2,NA,TGTGCCAGCAGCTTACTGGAGGCCGGGGAGCTGTTTTTT,CASSLLEAGELFF
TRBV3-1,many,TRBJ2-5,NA,TGTGCCAGCAGCCAGACGGCCTCCTCTCAAGAGACCCAGTACTTC,CASSQTASSQETQYF
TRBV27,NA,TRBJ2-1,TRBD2,TGTGCCACCAAGCCACTAGCGGGGGGCGGGAGTGAGCAGTTCTTC,CATKPLAGGGSEQFF
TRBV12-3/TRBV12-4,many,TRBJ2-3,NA,TGTGCCAGCAGTTTTGGCAGGGGTGCAGATACGCAGTATTTT,CASSFGRGADTQYF
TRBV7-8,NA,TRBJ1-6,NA,TGTGCCAGCAGCTTAGTACCAGGGTTAGGTGTGGGAAAAAATTCACCCCTCCACTTT,CASSLVPGLGVGKNSPLHF
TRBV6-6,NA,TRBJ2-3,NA,TGTGCCAGCACCCTGGGGCAGGATACGCAGTATTTT,CASTLGQDTQYF
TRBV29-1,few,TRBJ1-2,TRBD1,TGCAGCGTGGGTGGGACAGAGACTAACTATGGCTACACCTTC,CSVGGTETNYGYTF